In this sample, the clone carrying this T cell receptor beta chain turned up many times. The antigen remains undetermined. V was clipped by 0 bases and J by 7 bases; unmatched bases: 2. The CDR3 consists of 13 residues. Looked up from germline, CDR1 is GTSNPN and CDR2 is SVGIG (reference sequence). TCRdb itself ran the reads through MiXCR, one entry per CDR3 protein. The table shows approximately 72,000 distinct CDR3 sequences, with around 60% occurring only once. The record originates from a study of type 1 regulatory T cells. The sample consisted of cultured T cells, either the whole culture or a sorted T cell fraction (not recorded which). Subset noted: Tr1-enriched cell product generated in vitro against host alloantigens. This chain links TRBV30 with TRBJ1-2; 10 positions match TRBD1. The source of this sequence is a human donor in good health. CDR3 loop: CAWSVWDRGGYTF. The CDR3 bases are TGTGCCTGGAGTGTATGGGACAGGGGTGGCTACACCTTC.